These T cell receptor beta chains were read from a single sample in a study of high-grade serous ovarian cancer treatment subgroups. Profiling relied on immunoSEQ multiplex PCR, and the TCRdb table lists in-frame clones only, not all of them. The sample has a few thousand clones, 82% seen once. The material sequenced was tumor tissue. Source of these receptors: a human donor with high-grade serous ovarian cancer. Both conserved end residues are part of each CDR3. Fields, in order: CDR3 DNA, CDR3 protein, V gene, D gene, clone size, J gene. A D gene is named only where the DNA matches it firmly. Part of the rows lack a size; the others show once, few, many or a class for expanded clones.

CDR3nt: TGTGCCAGCAGCCCAACGGCAAGGGGTGAAAAACTGTTTTTT; CDR3aa: CASSPTARGEKLFF; v_gene: TRBV7-2; d_gene: -; abundance: -; j_gene: TRBJ1-4
CDR3nt: TGCAGCGTTCAACCCGACAGGGGCGGCGAGCAGTACTTC; CDR3aa: CSVQPDRGGEQYF; v_gene: TRBV29-1; d_gene: TRBD1; abundance: -; j_gene: TRBJ2-7
CDR3nt: TGTGCCAGCAGTCCCCGTTGGGGGGGGCAACGTGGTGAGCAGTTCTTC; CDR3aa: CASSPRWGGQRGEQFF; v_gene: TRBV28; d_gene: -; abundance: -; j_gene: TRBJ2-1
CDR3nt: TGTGCCAGCAAGTCAGGGAATGATAATTCACCCCTCCACTTT; CDR3aa: CASKSGNDNSPLHF; v_gene: TRBV6-6; d_gene: -; abundance: -; j_gene: TRBJ1-6
CDR3nt: TGTGCCAGCAGCCCCACGGCAACCTACAATGAGCAGTTCTTC; CDR3aa: CASSPTATYNEQFF; v_gene: TRBV7-6; d_gene: -; abundance: -; j_gene: TRBJ2-1
CDR3nt: TGCGCCAGCAGTTGGGCAGGGGAGAGTGAGCAGTTCTTC; CDR3aa: CASSWAGESEQFF; v_gene: TRBV10-2; d_gene: -; abundance: -; j_gene: TRBJ2-1
CDR3nt: TGTGCCAGCAGCTCCCGGGGGGGCGGGGATACCGGGGAGCTGTTTTTT; CDR3aa: CASSSRGGGDTGELFF; v_gene: TRBV5-5; d_gene: TRBD2; abundance: -; j_gene: TRBJ2-2
CDR3nt: TGTGCCAGCTCCCCCACAGGGGGCAATCAGCCCCAGCATTTT; CDR3aa: CASSPTGGNQPQHF; v_gene: TRBV18; d_gene: TRBD1; abundance: -; j_gene: TRBJ1-5
CDR3nt: TGTGCCAGCTCAGACGTTCGGGGGCCCCAGCATTTT; CDR3aa: CASSDVRGPQHF; v_gene: TRBV18; d_gene: -; abundance: -; j_gene: TRBJ1-5
CDR3nt: TGCGCCAGCAGCCAAGTGGTTGTGAGACTAGCGGTCACAGATACGCAGTATTTT; CDR3aa: CASSQVVVRLAVTDTQYF; v_gene: TRBV4-1; d_gene: TRBD2; abundance: few; j_gene: TRBJ2-3
CDR3nt: TGTGCCAGCAGTACGACTAGCGGGGGGGAAGATACGCAGTATTTT; CDR3aa: CASSTTSGGEDTQYF; v_gene: TRBV6-6; d_gene: TRBD2; abundance: -; j_gene: TRBJ2-3
CDR3nt: TGTGCCAGCAGCCCCGGACAGGGCTGGGGGGATACGCAGTATTTT; CDR3aa: CASSPGQGWGDTQYF; v_gene: TRBV9; d_gene: TRBD1; abundance: -; j_gene: TRBJ2-3
CDR3nt: TGTGCCAGCAGCCAAGTGCCCCTGCCCCGGAATGAGCAGTTCTTC; CDR3aa: CASSQVPLPRNEQFF; v_gene: TRBV9; d_gene: -; abundance: -; j_gene: TRBJ2-1
CDR3nt: TGTGCCAGCAGTCCCGGACAGGGTCCTAACTATGGCTACACCTTC; CDR3aa: CASSPGQGPNYGYTF; v_gene: TRBV6-1; d_gene: TRBD1; abundance: -; j_gene: TRBJ1-2
CDR3nt: TGTGCCAGCAGCGGGTTAGCTAACTATGGCTACACCTTC; CDR3aa: CASSGLANYGYTF; v_gene: TRBV14; d_gene: -; abundance: -; j_gene: TRBJ1-2
CDR3nt: TGTGCCTGGAGTCAAGGTAGCAGGGCCAACGTCCTGACTTTC; CDR3aa: CAWSQGSRANVLTF; v_gene: TRBV30; d_gene: -; abundance: -; j_gene: TRBJ2-6
CDR3nt: TGTGCCAGCAGCTTAGGATCAGGGTTCGATGAGCAGTTCTTC; CDR3aa: CASSLGSGFDEQFF; v_gene: TRBV7-3; d_gene: -; abundance: -; j_gene: TRBJ2-1
CDR3nt: TGTGCCAGCAGCCCTAGCGGGCGCCTCGATACGCAGTATTTT; CDR3aa: CASSPSGRLDTQYF; v_gene: TRBV5-6; d_gene: TRBD2; abundance: -; j_gene: TRBJ2-3
CDR3nt: TGTGCCAGCTCGCTCGGGGCTCGAGAGACCCAGTACTTC; CDR3aa: CASSLGARETQYF; v_gene: TRBV18; d_gene: -; abundance: -; j_gene: TRBJ2-5
CDR3nt: TGTGCCAGCTCACCAGGTCGGGGATTATACAATGAGCAGTTCTTC; CDR3aa: CASSPGRGLYNEQFF; v_gene: TRBV18; d_gene: -; abundance: -; j_gene: TRBJ2-1
CDR3nt: TGTGCCAGCAGCGAGGCGGGTTTTAGCGGAAACACCATATATTTT; CDR3aa: CASSEAGFSGNTIYF; v_gene: TRBV2; d_gene: -; abundance: -; j_gene: TRBJ1-3
CDR3nt: TGTGCTAGTGGTCCCGGACTAGCCTTCACAGATACGCAGTATTTT; CDR3aa: CASGPGLAFTDTQYF; v_gene: TRBV12-5; d_gene: TRBD2; abundance: -; j_gene: TRBJ2-3
CDR3nt: TGTGCCAGCAGCTTGGGCCCGGACCAGTACTTC; CDR3aa: CASSLGPDQYF; v_gene: TRBV5-6; d_gene: -; abundance: -; j_gene: TRBJ2-5
CDR3nt: TGTGCCAGCAGTTACTCGTGGACGGGAAGGCCCCAGCATTTT; CDR3aa: CASSYSWTGRPQHF; v_gene: TRBV6-5; d_gene: -; abundance: -; j_gene: TRBJ1-5
CDR3nt: TGTGCCAGCAGCCCAGGGACAGGGGCGGGAGATACGCAGTATTTT; CDR3aa: CASSPGTGAGDTQYF; v_gene: TRBV9; d_gene: TRBD1; abundance: -; j_gene: TRBJ2-3
CDR3nt: TGTGCCAGCAGCTTGGACGGCGATCTAGCCAAAAACATTCAGTACTTC; CDR3aa: CASSLDGDLAKNIQYF; v_gene: TRBV7-2; d_gene: -; abundance: -; j_gene: TRBJ2-4
CDR3nt: TGTGCCAGCGGACTAGCGGGGCAGACCGGGGAGCTGTTTTTT; CDR3aa: CASGLAGQTGELFF; v_gene: TRBV18; d_gene: TRBD2; abundance: -; j_gene: TRBJ2-2
CDR3nt: TGTGCCAGCAGCCGACAGGGTAGAGTCACCGGGGAGCTGTTTTTT; CDR3aa: CASSRQGRVTGELFF; v_gene: TRBV6-6; d_gene: TRBD1; abundance: -; j_gene: TRBJ2-2
CDR3nt: TGTGCCAGCAGCTCAAACCCACTAGCGGGGGGGCCCAATGAGCAGTTCTTC; CDR3aa: CASSSNPLAGGPNEQFF; v_gene: TRBV5-5; d_gene: TRBD2; abundance: -; j_gene: TRBJ2-1
CDR3nt: TGTGCCAGCAGCTTGTTCTTAGTTTCGGGGGGGGGAGAGCAGTACTTC; CDR3aa: CASSLFLVSGGGEQYF; v_gene: TRBV5-6; d_gene: TRBD2; abundance: -; j_gene: TRBJ2-7
CDR3nt: TGCAGCGTTGAAGATGGGGGGGCCTCCGAGCAGTACTTC; CDR3aa: CSVEDGGASEQYF; v_gene: TRBV29-1; d_gene: -; abundance: few; j_gene: TRBJ2-7
CDR3nt: TGTGCCAGCAGCTTAGTGGGGCCCTACGAGCAGTACTTC; CDR3aa: CASSLVGPYEQYF; v_gene: TRBV5-8; d_gene: -; abundance: -; j_gene: TRBJ2-7
CDR3nt: TGTGCCAGCAGTTTGGTCGCGGCCAGGGTAATGAACACTGAAGCTTTCTTT; CDR3aa: CASSLVAARVMNTEAFF; v_gene: TRBV28; d_gene: -; abundance: -; j_gene: TRBJ1-1
CDR3nt: TGTGCCAGTAGTATAAGGGCTCGAGCTTTCTTT; CDR3aa: CASSIRARAFF; v_gene: TRBV19; d_gene: -; abundance: few; j_gene: TRBJ1-1
CDR3nt: TGTGCCAGCAGTTTGATCGAGCCAGGGTGGTATGGCTACACCTTC; CDR3aa: CASSLIEPGWYGYTF; v_gene: TRBV28; d_gene: -; abundance: -; j_gene: TRBJ1-2
CDR3nt: TGTGCCAGTAGTATCGGGAGGTGGGAGTCCGCATCCTCCTACAATGAGCAGTTCTTC; CDR3aa: CASSIGRWESASSYNEQFF; v_gene: TRBV19; d_gene: TRBD2; abundance: -; j_gene: TRBJ2-1
CDR3nt: TGTGCCAGCAGCTTGGGACCTGACAGGGGAGGGGGCTACACCTTC; CDR3aa: CASSLGPDRGGGYTF; v_gene: TRBV7-2; d_gene: TRBD1; abundance: -; j_gene: TRBJ1-2
CDR3nt: TGTGCCTGGGGGGCCCCGGGACTAGCGGGCCCCACCCGGGAGACCCAGTACTTC; CDR3aa: CAWGAPGLAGPTRETQYF; v_gene: TRBV30; d_gene: TRBD2; abundance: once; j_gene: TRBJ2-5